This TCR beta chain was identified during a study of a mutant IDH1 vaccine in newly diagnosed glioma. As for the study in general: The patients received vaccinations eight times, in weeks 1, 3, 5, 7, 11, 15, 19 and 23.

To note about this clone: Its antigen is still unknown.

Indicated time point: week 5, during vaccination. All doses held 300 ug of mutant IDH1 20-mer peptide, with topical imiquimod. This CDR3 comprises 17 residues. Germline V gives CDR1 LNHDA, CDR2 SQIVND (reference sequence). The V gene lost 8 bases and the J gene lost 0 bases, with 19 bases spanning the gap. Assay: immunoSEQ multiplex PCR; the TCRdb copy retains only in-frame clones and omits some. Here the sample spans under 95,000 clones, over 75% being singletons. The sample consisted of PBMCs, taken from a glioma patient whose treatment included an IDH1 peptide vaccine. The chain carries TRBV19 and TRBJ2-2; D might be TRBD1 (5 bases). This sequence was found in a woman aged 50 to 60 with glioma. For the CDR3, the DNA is TGTGCCAGTCGAAAAGGGGCTCAGTTCGCGAACACCGGGGAGCTGTTTTTT. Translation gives CASRKGAQFANTGELFF.